A single sample gave rise to the 14 T cell receptor beta chains below, sequenced in a study of T cell responses to AZD1222 COVID-19 vaccine. Using immunoSEQ multiplex PCR, the repertoire was profiled, and TCRdb retains in-frame clones only, with some absent. The data contain some 140,000 clones, around 93% of them seen just once; the ten biggest clones take up roughly 7%. Sequenced here: peripheral blood, sampled 28 days after the second AZD1222 dose. The receptors come from an adult who received the AZD1222 COVID-19 vaccine.

The V and J genes are TRBV19 and TRBJ1-2, with 11 nucleotides matching TRBD1. From germline, CDR1 is LNHDA and CDR2 SQIVND (reference sequence). Losses at the gene ends were 5 bases for V and 4 bases for J; bases not matched to a gene: 3. The CDR3 covers 14 residues. CDR3 amino acids: CASSAGTGGYGYTF. The CDR3, as DNA: TGTGCCAGTAGTGCCGGGACAGGGGGCTATGGCTACACCTTC. The full variable domain, completed using reference TRBV19 and TRBJ1-2, is DGGITQSPKYLFRKEGQNVTLSCEQNLNHDAMYWYRQDPGQGLRLIYYSQIVNDFQKGDIAEGYSVSREKKESFPLTVTSAQKNPTAFYLCASSAGTGGYGYTFGSGTRLTVV.

The rearrangement links TRBV4-3 to TRBJ2-7; unclear D gene. Germline CDR1 and CDR2: LGHNA and YSLEER. The length of the CDR3 is 15 residues. V was cut by 0 bases and J by 2 bases, with 11 bases left in between. This CDR3 reads CASSQESRLTYEQYF. CDR3 nucleotides: TGCGCCAGCAGCCAAGAATCCAGACTCACCTACGAGCAGTACTTC.

The CDR3 loop is CASTFGAGEETQYF. CDR3 in DNA: TGTGCCAGCACCTTTGGGGCAGGGGAGGAGACCCAGTACTTC. The V call is TRBV7-9, the J call TRBJ2-5, with a tentative D call TRBD1 (6 bases). CDR1 is SEHNR and CDR2 is FQNEAQ in the germline V gene (reference sequence). The CDR3 is 14 residues long. Trimming took off 7 bases at V and 5 bases at J, with 17 bases between the two ends.

The gene calls are TRBV24-1 and TRBJ2-7; D possibly corresponds to TRBD2 (5 bases). V was clipped by 6 bases and J by 7 bases, with 12 bases between them. Germline CDR1 and CDR2: KGHDR and SFDVKD. This CDR3 is 12 amino acids long. The CDR3 region is CATSLSGREQYF. CDR3 in DNA: TGTGCCACCAGTCTCAGCGGACGGGAGCAGTACTTC.

The chain links TRBV5-1 to TRBJ2-1; D remains unclear. This CDR3 has 13 residues. Germline CDR1 reads SGHRS; CDR2 reads YFSETQ. V lost 3 bases and J 0 bases, leaving 4 bases between the germline ends. CDR3 bases: TGCGCCAGCAGCTACAGCTCCTACAATGAGCAGTTCTTC. Its translation: CASSYSSYNEQFF.

V gene TRBV7-6 combines with J gene TRBJ1-5; no definite D call. The V end was cut by 5 bases, the J end by 4 bases, with 9 bases between. This CDR3 has 13 residues. The V gene's germline CDR1 is SGHVS and CDR2 FNYEAQ. CDR3: CASSARGNQPQHF. CDR3 coding DNA: TGTGCCAGCAGCGCCCGCGGGAATCAGCCCCAGCATTTT.

J is TRBJ1-1 and V is TRBV19, with TRBD1 as a possible D gene (5 bases). This CDR3 region has 16 residues. Trimming removed 3 bases at V and 0 bases at J, with 14 bases between. CDR1 and CDR2 from the germline V gene are LNHDA and SQIVND (reference sequence). The CDR3 nucleotides read TGTGCCAGTAGTATCCCGGACGGACACCTGAACACTGAAGCTTTCTTT. Its translation: CASSIPDGHLNTEAFF.

V usage is TRBV7-2 and J usage is TRBJ1-3; 7 bases match TRBD1. Germline trimming cut 5 bases from V and 4 bases from J; bases unmatched to any gene: 5. The CDR3 extends over 14 amino acids. Germline V gene data show CDR1 as SGHTA and CDR2 as FQGNSA. CDR3 sequence: CASSVRTGGNTIYF. The CDR3 nucleotides read TGTGCCAGCAGCGTCAGGACAGGAGGAAACACCATATATTTT.

The chain couples TRBV7-9 to TRBJ2-7; possibly TRBD1 or TRBD2 for D (6 bases each). This CDR3 spans 15 amino acids. The germline V and J ends were trimmed by 1 base and 6 bases, with 16 bases remaining between them. CDR1 is SEHNR, CDR2 FQNEAQ, per germline (reference sequence). In nucleotides, the CDR3 is TGTGCCAGCAGCTTAGGGGGGGCCAGGTCTTTCGAGCAGTACTTC. Protein product: CASSLGGARSFEQYF.

This clone was seen more than once but under ten times. The J gene is TRBJ1-1, the V gene TRBV7-9; no clear D. CDR3 length: 12 residues. From germline, CDR1 is SEHNR and CDR2 FQNEAQ (reference sequence). With 2 bases removed from V and 3 bases from J, the gap between germline ends came to 4 bases. CDR3 in amino acids: CASSLWDTEAFF. In nucleotides, the CDR3 is TGTGCCAGCAGCTTATGGGACACTGAAGCTTTCTTT.

The chain employs TRBV27 and TRBJ2-7; maybe TRBD1 (6 bases). V lost 0 bases and J 6 bases, leaving 12 bases between the germline ends. The CDR3 runs to 14 residues. Germline V lookup: CDR1 MNHEY, CDR2 SMNVEV (reference sequence). CDR3 in amino acids: CASSLSHRAREQYF. The CDR3 bases are TGTGCCAGCAGTTTATCCCACAGGGCCCGCGAGCAGTACTTC.

The V and J genes are TRBV6-2 or TRBV6-3 and TRBJ1-1; TRBD1 matches 7 bases. CDR1 and CDR2 (germline): MNHEY, SVGEGT. CDR3 length: 16 residues. V lost 6 bases, J lost 2 bases, and 12 bases stayed unmatched. CDR3 region: CASSPVGDSVNTEAFF. The CDR3 coding sequence is TGTGCCAGCAGCCCGGTCGGGGACAGCGTTAACACTGAAGCTTTCTTT.

This sequence joins TRBV18 and TRBJ2-5, with 11 bases lining up with TRBD2. The CDR3 has 14 amino acids. J lost 3 bases, V lost 3 bases, and 0 bases had no gene match. The germline V gene encodes CDR1 KGHSH and CDR2 LQKENI. The CDR3 sequence is CASSPGLAEETQYF. For the CDR3, the DNA is TGTGCCAGCTCACCGGGACTAGCGGAAGAGACCCAGTACTTC.

The CDR3 sequence: CASSYSRASNEQFF. The CDR3 nucleotides are TGTGCCAGCAGTTACTCGAGGGCTTCCAATGAGCAGTTCTTC. The V and J genes are TRBV6-5 and TRBJ2-1, with D tentatively TRBD2 (5 bases). Trimming left V 0 bases short and J 6 bases short, with 9 bases between. The germline V gene has CDR1 MNHEY and CDR2 SVGAGI. The CDR3 is made up of 14 amino acids.